This T cell receptor (beta chain) was sequenced during a study of T cell repertoires in cytomegalovirus infection. As for the study in general: Matching HLA type and CMV infection were both indicated by public TCR beta signatures. Study findings and constraints: Across the ex vivo response, the dominant clonotypes were HLA-C-restricted CMV-specific TCR beta clonotypes. CMV carriers with the relevant HLA were identified by cumulative public TCR beta family frequency.

TCRdb re-analysed the reads in MiXCR, keeping a single row per CDR3 protein. The profile covers hundreds of thousands of distinct CDR3 sequences, with 31% appearing a single time and about an eighth taken by the ten largest. The V segment lost 1 base and the J segment 7 bases; nucleotides outside the gene matches: 4. This CDR3 spans 14 amino acids. Germline CDR1 reads SGHTA; CDR2 reads FQGNSA. As for this clonotype: The antigen is undetermined.

This specimen was cultured CD8+ T cells from PBMCs, taken from culture after CMV antigen stimulation. V and J are TRBV7-2 and TRBJ2-1, with 7 bases aligning to TRBD2. This TCR was recovered from a human donor in good health (CMV status not recorded). Some clones in this sample may be carry-over from other donors' samples. CDR3 sequence: CASSLGGLGNEQFF. CDR3 sequence (DNA): TGTGCCAGCAGCTTAGGTGGACTAGGAAATGAGCAGTTCTTC.